This T cell receptor beta chain was sequenced for a study of CD8+ T cells in alopecia areata. Study overall: Dosing spanned 6 to 18 months on tofacitinib, then 6 months off drug.

This CDR3 has 16 residues. With V trimmed by 0 bases and J by 6 bases, 11 bases remained unmatched. The germline V gene encodes CDR1 SQVTM and CDR2 ANQGSEA. RNA, once extracted, was reverse transcribed into cDNA for use as the sequencing template. Using immunoSEQ multiplex PCR, the repertoire was profiled, and TCRdb retains in-frame clones only, with some absent. This sample carries about 74,000 clones, around 29% of them seen once, and the ten largest clones take 14% to 15%. Treatment reported: oral pan-JAK inhibitor, 5-10 mg twice daily. The chain recombines TRBV29-1 with TRBJ2-5; TRBD2 matches at 9 bases. The material sequenced was CD8+ T cells sorted from blood, taken at week 4, from a patient treated with tofacitinib. The sequence derives from a human donor with alopecia areata. Written as DNA, the CDR3 is TGCAGCGTTGAAGATCGCAGGACTAGCGATGAAAAGACCCAGTACTTC. This encodes CSVEDRRTSDEKTQYF.